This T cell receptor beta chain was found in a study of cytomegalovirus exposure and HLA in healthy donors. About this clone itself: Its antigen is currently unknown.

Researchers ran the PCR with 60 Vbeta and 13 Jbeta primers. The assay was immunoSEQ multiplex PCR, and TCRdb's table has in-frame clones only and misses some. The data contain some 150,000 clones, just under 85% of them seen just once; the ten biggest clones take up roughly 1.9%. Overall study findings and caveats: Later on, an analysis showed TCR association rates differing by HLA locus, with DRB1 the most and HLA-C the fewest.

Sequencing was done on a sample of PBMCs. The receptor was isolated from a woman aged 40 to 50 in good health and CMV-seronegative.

CDR3 region: CASSRDSYEQYF. CDR3 nucleotide sequence: TGCGCCAGCAGCCGGGACAGCTACGAGCAGTACTTC. The chain employs TRBV5-1 and TRBJ2-5; 7 bases map to TRBD1. The better agreement between TRBJ2-7 and the DNA end casts doubt on the J call. Germline V gene sequence: CDR1 SGHRS, CDR2 YFSETQ. The CDR3 is 12 amino acids.